A single sample is the source of the 5 T cell receptor beta chains below, sequenced in a study. The sorted Tregs were CD4+CD25+CD127-/low cells. TCRdb independently ran MiXCR on the 5' RACE reads; one entry per CDR3 protein. The sample yields 35,000 to 50,000 distinct CDR3 sequences, less than 25% seen once. Sequencing used Tregs sorted from blood. These receptors were taken from a female donor with breast cancer.

This clonotype was counted only a few times. V gene TRBV4-2 combines with J gene TRBJ1-2, with 8 bases fitting TRBD1. J gave up 5 bases and V 2 bases, and 10 bases lay outside the gene matches. CDR3 length: 16 amino acids. Germline V gene data show CDR1 as LGHNA and CDR2 as YNFKEQ. The CDR3 DNA reads TGTGCCAGCAGCCAACCATCGAAGGACAGGGAGTATGGCTACACCTTC. Encoded protein: CASSQPSKDREYGYTF.

The rearrangement uses TRBV7-2 and TRBJ2-3; TRBD2 is a possible D gene (6 bases). The CDR3 length is 14 residues. CDR1 SGHTA and CDR2 FQGNSA come from the germline V gene. The ends were cut back, 4 bases at V and 4 bases at J, with 12 bases in the middle. The CDR3 DNA follows: TGTGCCAGCAGCTACCGACTAGGTGCAGATACGCAGTATTTT. This gives the protein CASSYRLGADTQYF.

This clonotype was counted ten times or more. This rearrangement joins TRBV29-1 to TRBJ1-5; no clear D gene. The V gene's germline CDR1 is SQVTM and CDR2 ANQGSEA. V was pared by 4 bases and J by 2 bases, with 12 bases between. The CDR3 has 14 amino acids. CDR3 sequence reads: CSVVVLDGNQPQHF. The CDR3 nucleotides are TGCAGCGTTGTTGTCTTGGACGGCAATCAGCCCCAGCATTTT.

In this sample, this clonotype turned up many times. The chain uses TRBV7-2 and TRBJ1-5; 8 bases map to TRBD1. Germline V gene sequence: CDR1 SGHTA, CDR2 FQGNSA. J lost 6 bases, V lost 2 bases, and 6 bases had no gene match. The CDR3 runs 15 residues. CDR3 region: CASSLRTGSGQPQHF. CDR3 nucleotide sequence: TGTGCCAGCAGCTTAAGGACAGGGTCCGGTCAGCCCCAGCATTTT.

This clonotype was detected only a few times. The chain employs TRBV11-2 and TRBJ2-5, with 8 bases aligning to TRBD2. Unmatched junction bases numbered 6, after V lost 4 bases and J lost 5 bases. The CDR3 length is 14 residues. In germline, CDR1 is SGHAT, CDR2 FQNNGV. The CDR3 bases are TGTGCCAGCAGCTCGGGAGCGGGAGTGGAGACCCAGTACTTC. This gives the protein CASSSGAGVETQYF. The full variable domain, its missing parts supplied by reference TRBV11-2 and TRBJ2-5, is EAGVAQSPRYKIIEKRQSVAFWCNPISGHATLYWYQQILGQGPKLLIQFQNNGVVDDSQLPKDRFSAERLKGVDSTLKIQPAKLEDSAVYLCASSSGAGVETQYFGPGTRLLVL.